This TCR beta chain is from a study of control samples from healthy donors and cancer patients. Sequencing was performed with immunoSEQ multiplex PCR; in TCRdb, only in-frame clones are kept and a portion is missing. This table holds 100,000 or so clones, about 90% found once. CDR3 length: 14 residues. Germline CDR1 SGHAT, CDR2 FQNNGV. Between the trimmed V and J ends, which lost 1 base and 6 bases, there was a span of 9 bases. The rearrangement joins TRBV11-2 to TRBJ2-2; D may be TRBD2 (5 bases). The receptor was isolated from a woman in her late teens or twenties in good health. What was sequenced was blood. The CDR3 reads CASSLGLAAGELFF. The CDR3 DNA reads TGTGCCAGCAGCTTAGGGCTAGCTGCCGGGGAGCTGTTTTTT.